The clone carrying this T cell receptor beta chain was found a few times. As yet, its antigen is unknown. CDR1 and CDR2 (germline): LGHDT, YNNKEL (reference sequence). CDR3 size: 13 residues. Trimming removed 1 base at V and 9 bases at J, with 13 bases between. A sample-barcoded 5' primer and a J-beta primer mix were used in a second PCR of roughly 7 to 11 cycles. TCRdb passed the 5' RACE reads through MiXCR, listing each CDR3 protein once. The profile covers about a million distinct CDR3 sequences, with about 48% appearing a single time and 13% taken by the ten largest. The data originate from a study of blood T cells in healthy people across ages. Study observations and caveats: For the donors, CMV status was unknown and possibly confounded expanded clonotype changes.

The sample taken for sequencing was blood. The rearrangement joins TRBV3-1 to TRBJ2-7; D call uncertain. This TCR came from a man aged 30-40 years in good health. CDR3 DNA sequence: TGTGCCAGCAGCCAAGTTGGTATCCGCGGGCAGTACTTC. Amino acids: CASSQVGIRGQYF.